The rows below give T cell receptor beta chains drawn from one sample of a study of cytomegalovirus exposure and HLA in healthy donors. Here immunoSEQ multiplex PCR was the method, and the copy in TCRdb shows in-frame clones only, minus some. The table for this sample gives 100,000 to 150,000 clones. The sequenced sample consisted of PBMCs. The source of these receptors is a woman aged 40 to 50 in good health and CMV-seronegative. Each CDR3 is given with its conserved first and last residue. A D gene is named only where the DNA matches it firmly.

cdr3_nt	cdr3_aa	v_call	j_call	d_call
TGTGCCAGCAGTGGGCAAGAGATCCATGGCTACACCTTC	CASSGQEIHGYTF	TRBV28	TRBJ1-2	.
TGTGCCAGCAGTTTAAGGCGGGACAGGGAGAACACTGAAGCTTTCTTT	CASSLRRDRENTEAFF	TRBV27	TRBJ1-1	TRBD1
TGTGCCAGCAGCCCGGGACTGAGCTCTGGAAACACCATATATTTT	CASSPGLSSGNTIYF	TRBV5-6	TRBJ1-3	.
TGTGCCAGCAGCCGGGACAGGGGTTACGAGCAGTACTTC	CASSRDRGYEQYF	TRBV6-5	TRBJ2-7	TRBD1
TGTGCCAGCAGCTCAAGACAGGTTCATAGCAATCAGCCCCAGCATTTT	CASSSRQVHSNQPQHF	TRBV7-2	TRBJ1-5	.
TGTGCCAGCAGCTTAGGGCGGGGGGGGTACCAAGAGACCCAGTACTTC	CASSLGRGGYQETQYF	TRBV11-2	TRBJ2-5	TRBD2
TGCGCCAGCAGCGGAGGACAGGGAGTTTCCGATACGCAGTATTTT	CASSGGQGVSDTQYF	TRBV5-1	TRBJ2-3	TRBD1
TGTGCCAGCAGTGTACGACAGGGGAACGAAAAACTGTTTTTT	CASSVRQGNEKLFF	TRBV28	TRBJ1-4	TRBD1
TGTGCCAGCAGCTTGGGCGGGGATAGCAATCAGCCCCAGCATTTT	CASSLGGDSNQPQHF	TRBV5-5	TRBJ1-5	.
TGTGCCACCAGGGGCGGGGGCCACTATGGCTACACCTTC	CATRGGGHYGYTF	TRBV15	TRBJ1-2	.
TGTGCCAGTAGTATCCAGGGGGCCCACGAGCAGTACTTC	CASSIQGAHEQYF	TRBV19	TRBJ2-7	TRBD1
TGTGCCAGCAGTCTGCCCTCGGGCACTGAAGCTTTCTTT	CASSLPSGTEAFF	TRBV6-5	TRBJ1-1	.
TGTGCCAGCAGCATCTTACTGGGAAACACCATATATTTT	CASSILLGNTIYF	TRBV9	TRBJ1-3	.
TGTGCCAGTAGTGTCGGACCCGGGACAGGGAATGAAAAACTGTTTTTT	CASSVGPGTGNEKLFF	TRBV19	TRBJ1-4	TRBD1
TGTGCCAGCAGTTCGCCGGGACAGGGCTTTGAGCAGTACTTC	CASSSPGQGFEQYF	TRBV6-5	TRBJ2-7	TRBD1
TGTGCCAGCACCCTCGGGGGGGGCGCGGACACCGGGGAGCTGTTTTTT	CASTLGGGADTGELFF	TRBV9	TRBJ2-2	TRBD2
TGTGCCAGCAGCGATAGGACAGGAGCCTCCTACGAGCAGTACTTC	CASSDRTGASYEQYF	TRBV2	TRBJ2-7	TRBD1
TGTGCCAGCAGCCCGACAGGGGTTAACTATGGCTACACCTTC	CASSPTGVNYGYTF	TRBV4-2	TRBJ1-2	TRBD1
TGTGCCAGCAGCCGAGACAGCAACAGGGGGCTCGACGTCCGAGGAGCTTTCTTT	CASSRDSNRGLDVRGAFF	TRBV28	TRBJ1-1	TRBD1
TGTGCCAGCAGCACCGGACTAGCGGGGAGCACAGATACGCAGTATTTT	CASSTGLAGSTDTQYF	TRBV5-4	TRBJ2-3	TRBD2
TGCGCCAGCAGCCAAGAACAAACAGGGGAAGAGACCCAGTACTTC	CASSQEQTGEETQYF	TRBV4-1	TRBJ2-5	TRBD1
TGTGCCATCAGTGACAGGGGCGACCAGCCCCAGCATTTT	CAISDRGDQPQHF	TRBV10-3	TRBJ1-5	.
TGTGCCAGCAGTGAAGTCAACAGAAATCAGCCCCAGCATTTT	CASSEVNRNQPQHF	TRBV6-1	TRBJ1-5	.
TGTGCCAGCAGCTTGCAGGGACAGGGCACAGATACGCAGTATTTT	CASSLQGQGTDTQYF	TRBV7-9	TRBJ2-3	TRBD1
TGCGCCAGCAGCCCTAGGGGGGGGGACACTGAAGCTTTCTTT	CASSPRGGDTEAFF	TRBV5-1	TRBJ1-1	.
TGTGCCAGCAGCTTGGTCCGCGGTATGGTATATGAAAAACTGTTTTTT	CASSLVRGMVYEKLFF	TRBV5-5	TRBJ1-4	.
TGTGCCAGCAGTGAGACCGGGACAGCCTACGAGCAGTACTTC	CASSETGTAYEQYF	TRBV28	TRBJ2-7	TRBD1
TGTGCCAGCAGCTTGGACGTACTAGCGGGGGAGTCCCAAGAGACCCAGTACTTC	CASSLDVLAGESQETQYF	TRBV11-2	TRBJ2-5	TRBD2
TGTGCCAGCAGCACAACAGGGTTAGATAATTCACCCCTCCACTTT	CASSTTGLDNSPLHF	TRBV7-8	TRBJ1-6	.
TGTGCCAGCAGCTTGTCGCGGGGCCTGCGGATGAACCAAGAGACCCAGTACTTC	CASSLSRGLRMNQETQYF	TRBV7-9	TRBJ2-5	.
TGTGCCAGCAGTGATACATCCAGCACAGATACGCAGTATTTT	CASSDTSSTDTQYF	TRBV28	TRBJ2-3	.
TGTGCCAGCAGCCTCCCAGGTCACGTCGGCGAGACCCAGTACTTC	CASSLPGHVGETQYF	TRBV7-9	TRBJ2-5	.
TGCAGTGCTAGCGCGAGAACTGAAGCTTTCTTT	CSASARTEAFF	TRBV20-1	TRBJ1-1	.
TGTGCCAGCAGCCAAGAGCTGCAGGGGTACTATGGCTACACCTTC	CASSQELQGYYGYTF	TRBV7-2	TRBJ1-2	.
TGTGCCAGCAGATCACAGGGACACACCGGGGAGCTGTTTTTT	CASRSQGHTGELFF	TRBV2	TRBJ2-2	.
TGTGCCAGCAGCTATCGCGGGGGAGGGACTGAAGCTTTCTTT	CASSYRGGGTEAFF	TRBV2	TRBJ1-1	.
TGTGCCAGCAGCCGTGGACAGGGAATCGGCTACACCTTC	CASSRGQGIGYTF	TRBV11-3	TRBJ1-2	TRBD1
TGCGCCAGCAGCCCAGCAGGCAGCTCTGGAAACACCATATATTTT	CASSPAGSSGNTIYF	TRBV4-1	TRBJ1-3	.
TGCGCCAGCAGCCCACCTAGCGGGGCCCAAGATGAGCAGTTCTTC	CASSPPSGAQDEQFF	TRBV5-1	TRBJ2-1	TRBD2